The rows below give T cell receptor beta chains drawn from one sample of a study of vaccination and CD4 T cells after COVID-19. TCRdb reprocessed the PCR reads with MiXCR, giving one entry per CDR3 protein. The sample has around 13,000 distinct CDR3 sequences; roughly 21% are singletons. No antigen is known for these receptors. Sequenced material: cultured CD4+ T cells from blood. All receptors derive from a human donor with COVID-19. Each CDR3 is given with its conserved first and last residue. The D gene is left open where the match is weak. A clone size is listed for some rows: how often the clone was seen (once, few, many), or a class if it is expanded.

D: .; size: .; V: TRBV14; J: TRBJ2-1; length: 15; DNA: TGTGCCAGCAGCCAAGGACAGATTTTCTACAATGAGCAGTTCTTC; CDR3: CASSQGQIFYNEQFF
D: .; size: .; V: TRBV19; J: TRBJ2-5; length: 16; DNA: TGTGCCAGTAGTGCCGGGACGGCGGATCTACAAGAGACCCAGTACTTC; CDR3: CASSAGTADLQETQYF
D: .; size: few; V: TRBV19; J: TRBJ1-1; length: 14; DNA: TGTGCCAGTAGGCTAGTAACAGGATTCTCGGAAGCTTTCTTT; CDR3: CASRLVTGFSEAFF
D: .; size: .; V: TRBV10-1; J: TRBJ2-7; length: 13; DNA: TGCGCCAGCAGTCCTTGGGGGAGATACGAGCAGTACTTC; CDR3: CASSPWGRYEQYF
D: .; size: .; V: TRBV6-2/TRBV6-3; J: TRBJ1-1; length: 13; DNA: TGTGCCAGCATCGGGGGCAGGAACACTGAAGCTTTCTTT; CDR3: CASIGGRNTEAFF
D: .; size: .; V: TRBV15; J: TRBJ2-2; length: 12; DNA: TGTGCCACCAGCAGAGGGGGGGGGGAGCTGTTTTTT; CDR3: CATSRGGGELFF
D: TRBD1; size: few; V: TRBV20-1; J: TRBJ1-4; length: 13; DNA: TGCAGTGCAACGGGACAGAGTAATGAAAAACTGTTTTTT; CDR3: CSATGQSNEKLFF
D: .; size: medium-sized; V: TRBV10-3; J: TRBJ1-2; length: 11; DNA: TGTGCCATCACTCAGGGAACTGGCTACACCTTC; CDR3: CAITQGTGYTF
D: TRBD1; size: .; V: TRBV19; J: TRBJ1-5; length: 13; DNA: TGTGCCAGTAGGGGACAGTTGGGTCAGCCCCAGCATTTT; CDR3: CASRGQLGQPQHF
D: TRBD1; size: few; V: TRBV9; J: TRBJ1-2; length: 15; DNA: TGTGCCAGCAGCGTAGATAGCGGGGACAGGGAGCGCTACACCTTC; CDR3: CASSVDSGDRERYTF
D: .; size: .; V: TRBV11-3; J: TRBJ2-7; length: 15; DNA: TGTGCCAGCAGCTTACCAAGGCCCACAGGCTACGAGCAGTACTTC; CDR3: CASSLPRPTGYEQYF
D: TRBD1; size: few; V: TRBV6-5; J: TRBJ1-1; length: 16; DNA: TGTGCCAGCAGTTACAAAACAGGGGGCCTGAACACTGAAGCTTTCTTT; CDR3: CASSYKTGGLNTEAFF
D: .; size: .; V: TRBV19; J: TRBJ1-2; length: 16; DNA: TGTGCCAGTAGTCCCCGACAGGAATTTATAAGCTATGGCTACACCTTC; CDR3: CASSPRQEFISYGYTF
D: .; size: few; V: TRBV20-1; J: TRBJ1-1; length: 11; DNA: TGCAGTGGGGTGAGGAACACTGAAGCTTTCTTT; CDR3: CSGVRNTEAFF
D: TRBD2; size: .; V: TRBV20-1; J: TRBJ2-1; length: 17; DNA: TGCAGTGCTAGGACCTTAGCGGGGTTGAGCTCCTACAATGAGCAGTTCTTC; CDR3: CSARTLAGLSSYNEQFF
D: .; size: .; V: TRBV4-1; J: TRBJ1-1; length: 15; DNA: TGCGCCAGCAGCCAAGAAAGGACCCTTTACACTGAAGCTTTCTTT; CDR3: CASSQERTLYTEAFF